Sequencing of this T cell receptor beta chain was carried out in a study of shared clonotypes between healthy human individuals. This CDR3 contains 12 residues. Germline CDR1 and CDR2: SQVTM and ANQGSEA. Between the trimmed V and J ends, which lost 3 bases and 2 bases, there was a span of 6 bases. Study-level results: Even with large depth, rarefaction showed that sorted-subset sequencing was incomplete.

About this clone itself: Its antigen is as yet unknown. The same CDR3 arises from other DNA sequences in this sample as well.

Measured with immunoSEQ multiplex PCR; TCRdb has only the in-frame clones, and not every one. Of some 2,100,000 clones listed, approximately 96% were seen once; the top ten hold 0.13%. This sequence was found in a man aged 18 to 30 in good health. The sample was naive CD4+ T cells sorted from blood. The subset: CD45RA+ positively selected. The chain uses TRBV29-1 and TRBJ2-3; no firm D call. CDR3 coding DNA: TGCAGCGTTGATAGAGACACAGATACGCAGTATTTT. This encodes CSVDRDTDTQYF.